Shown below are 10 T cell receptor beta chains from a single sample sequenced in a study of T cells after somatic rescue of genetic block. Produced via immunoSEQ multiplex PCR; TCRdb's table is partial and in-frame only. The sample yields more than 12,000 clones, less than 75% seen once. Sample: peripheral blood mononuclear cells (PBMCs). The receptors stem from a man aged 18 to 30.

V usage is TRBV30 and J usage is TRBJ1-1; the D gene is possibly TRBD1 (6 bases). V was clipped by 0 bases and J by 1 base, with 9 bases between them. The CDR3 contains 14 residues. The germline CDR1 and CDR2 sequences are GTSNPN and SVGIG (reference sequence). In nucleotides, the CDR3 is TGTGCCTGGAGTGTAAGGACAGCGAACACTGAAGCTTTCTTT. Translating gives CAWSVRTANTEAFF.

This clone was counted between two and nine times. The chain joins TRBV7-9 to TRBJ1-6, with TRBD1 identical over 7 bases. CDR3 size: 15 residues. The J segment lost 7 bases and the V segment lost 4 bases, leaving 7 bases of the junction unmatched. Germline CDR1 and CDR2: SEHNR and FQNEAQ (reference sequence). Written as DNA, the CDR3 is TGTGCCAGCAGCTCACGACAGGGCTCGAATTCACCCCTCCACTTT. This gives the protein CASSSRQGSNSPLHF.

Of note for this clone: An end of the junction does not agree with germline; a read error may underlie this. This chain connects TRBV5-1 to TRBJ1-1; D is ambiguous. Germline CDR1 and CDR2: SGHRS and YFSETQ. The CDR3 totals 17 residues. CDR3 loop: CAGSLARNSHSWDEAFF. CDR3 coding DNA: TGCGCCGGCAGCTTGGCCAGGAACAGCCACTCTTGGGATGAAGCTTTCTTT.

The chain links TRBV25-1 to TRBJ1-5; 7 bases match TRBD1. Germline loops: CDR1 MGHDK, CDR2 SYGVNS. The CDR3 covers 13 residues. V lost 4 bases to trimming and J lost 4 bases; unmatched junction nucleotides: 1. The CDR3 protein is CASSGQGNQPQHF. The CDR3 nucleotides read TGTGCCAGCAGTGGACAGGGTAATCAGCCCCAGCATTTT.

The chain uses TRBV6-5 and TRBJ2-3; the D is unclear. Per the germline V gene, CDR1 is MNHEY and CDR2 is SVGAGI. Trimming took off 8 bases at V and 2 bases at J, with 11 bases between the two ends. The CDR3 covers 13 residues. DNA of the CDR3: TGTGCCAGCTACCGGCGAATCACAGATACGCAGTATTTT. Amino acids: CASYRRITDTQYF.

The chain has TRBV6-6 and TRBJ2-5, with 9 bases aligning to TRBD1. Germline V CDR1 and CDR2: MNHNY, SVGAGI (reference sequence). The CDR3 covers 14 residues. After removal of 4 bases from V and 5 bases from J, the junction contained 5 bases not matched to a gene. CDR3 loop: CASSFDRGSETQYF. CDR3 DNA: TGTGCCAGCAGTTTCGACAGGGGGAGTGAGACCCAGTACTTC.

This clone was seen only once. The V call is TRBV28, the J call TRBJ1-5; TRBD1 aligns across 9 bases. The CDR3 contains 15 residues. Trimming removed 5 bases from V and 1 base from J; junction bases left unmatched: 3. Germline loops: CDR1 MDHEN, CDR2 SYDVKM. The CDR3 bases are TGTGCCAGCAGTCCCGGGACAGGGAGCAATCAGCCCCAGCATTTT. Encoded protein: CASSPGTGSNQPQHF. Complete variable domain (other parts from reference TRBV28 and TRBJ1-5): DVKVTQSSRYLVKRTGEKVFLECVQDMDHENMFWYRQDPGLGLRLIYFSYDVKMKEKGDIPEGYSVSREKKERFSLILESASTNQTSMYLCASSPGTGSNQPQHFGDGTRLSIL.

This clone was counted only a few times. The chain links TRBV2 to TRBJ2-3; D unresolved. The CDR3 length is 12 residues. The V end lost 4 bases, the J end lost 3 bases, and 5 bases lay between the germline ends. Germline V gives CDR1 SNHLY, CDR2 FYNNEI. The CDR3 nucleotides are TGTGCCAGCAGTGGGATGACAGATACGCAGTATTTT. Amino acid sequence: CASSGMTDTQYF.

This rearrangement joins TRBV7-2 to TRBJ2-7, with 7 bases fitting TRBD1. J gave up 4 bases and V 3 bases, and 3 bases lay outside the gene matches. The CDR3 is made up of 13 amino acids. Germline V gives CDR1 SGHTA, CDR2 FQGNSA. The CDR3 region is CASSFTGVYEQYF. CDR3 sequence (DNA): TGTGCCAGCAGCTTCACAGGGGTGTACGAGCAGTACTTC.

This CDR3 is CSAGQGGGYEQYF. CDR3 nucleotide sequence: TGCAGCGCTGGACAGGGCGGGGGCTACGAGCAGTACTTC. This chain uses TRBV29-1 with TRBJ2-7; possible D gene TRBD1, 8 bases. Per the germline V gene, CDR1 is SQVTM and CDR2 is ANQGSEA. Trimming removed 7 bases from V and 3 bases from J, with 16 bases in between. The CDR3 extends over 13 amino acids.